Below are 21 T cell receptor beta chains sequenced from a single sample in a study of CD8+ T cells in alopecia areata. Following RNA extraction, reverse transcription yielded cDNA that acted as the sequencing template. Only in-frame clones appear in the TCRdb table, and some are missing; sequencing was by immunoSEQ multiplex PCR. The sample consists of 80,000 to 100,000 clones, 40% to 45% of them appearing once. Sequencing was performed on CD4+ T cells sorted from blood. The receptors stem from a human donor with alopecia areata.

The rearrangement links TRBV6-5 to TRBJ2-7; D unclear. With 0 bases removed from V and 2 bases from J, the gap between germline ends came to 11 bases. The CDR3 extends over 15 amino acids. Germline-derived CDR1 and CDR2 are MNHEY and SVGAGI. The CDR3 DNA sequence: TGTGCCAGCAGTTACTCGAGTCGAGCCCCCTACGAGCAGTACTTC. This sequence encodes CASSYSSRAPYEQYF.

In its sample, this clone was seen a few times. The chain joins TRBV18 to TRBJ2-3; the match to TRBD2 covers 13 bases. The V gene's germline CDR1 is KGHSH and CDR2 LQKENI. The CDR3 is 16 amino acids. The V gene end was trimmed by 4 bases and the J gene end by 2 bases; junction bases not matched to a gene: 3. CDR3 sequence: CASSQGLAGITDTQYF. The CDR3 DNA reads as TGTGCCAGCTCACAGGGACTAGCGGGAATCACAGATACGCAGTATTTT. Variable domain in full (rest from reference TRBV18 and TRBJ2-3): NAGVMQNPRHLVRRRGQEARLRCSPMKGHSHVYWYRQLPEEGLKFMVYLQKENIIDESGMPKERFSAEFPKEGPSILRIQQVVRGDSAAYFCASSQGLAGITDTQYFGPGTRLTVL.

V and J are TRBV6-6 and TRBJ2-7; D unclear. The CDR3 extends over 14 amino acids. V was clipped by 3 bases and J by 3 bases, with 12 bases between them. Germline values: CDR1 MNHNY, CDR2 SVGAGI (reference sequence). The CDR3 nucleotides are TGTGCCAGCAGTTATCAGACGGGCCTCTACGAGCAGTACTTC. Amino acids: CASSYQTGLYEQYF.

In DNA, the CDR3 is TGCGCCAGCAGCAGGGGCCAAAACTACGAGCAGTACTTC. This translates into CASSRGQNYEQYF. V gene TRBV5-1 combines with J gene TRBJ2-7; maybe TRBD1 (5 bases). V lost 4 bases and J 3 bases, leaving 11 bases between the germline ends. Germline V CDR1 and CDR2: SGHRS, YFSETQ. This CDR3 comprises 13 residues.

J is TRBJ1-4 and V is TRBV4-3, with TRBD1 as a possible D gene (6 bases). V lost 0 bases to trimming and J lost 7 bases, with 15 bases between them. This CDR3 has 16 amino acids. Germline values: CDR1 LGHNA, CDR2 YSLEER. The chain's CDR3 is CASSQEIGGHGEKLFF. As DNA, the CDR3 is TGCGCCAGCAGCCAAGAGATTGGGGGGCACGGTGAAAAACTGTTTTTT.

CDR3 coding DNA: TGTGCCAGCAGCCGGAGCGGGAAAAGTTCCTACAATGAGCAGTTCTTC. Translation gives CASSRSGKSSYNEQFF. The J gene is TRBJ2-1, the V gene TRBV9; 7 bases align to TRBD2. Germline loops: CDR1 SGDLS, CDR2 YYNGEE. V gave up 4 bases and J gave up 1 base; unmatched junction bases: 8. The CDR3 runs 16 residues.

This clone was counted only a few times. The V call is TRBV7-9, the J call TRBJ2-1, with 9 bases identical to TRBD2. Germline loops: CDR1 SEHNR, CDR2 FQNEAQ (reference sequence). The CDR3 is 14 amino acids. Trimming took 8 bases from V and 5 from J; bases not matched to a gene: 7. This CDR3 reads CASREVAGDNEQFF. The CDR3 coding sequence is TGTGCCAGCCGAGAGGTAGCGGGAGACAATGAGCAGTTCTTC.

A remark on this clone: One end of the junction does not line up with germline, which may come from a read error. This sequence joins TRBV7-9 and TRBJ1-5; D is undetermined. CDR1 and CDR2 (germline): SEHNR, FQNEAQ (reference sequence). CDR3 length: 12 amino acids. The CDR3 region has the DNA TGTGCCAGCAGCTTAAGCAGTCAGCCCCAGCATTTT. It codes for CASSLSSQPQHF.

The gene calls are TRBV30 and TRBJ2-5; 10 bases agree with TRBD1. The trim removed 5 bases at V and 4 bases at J, leaving 13 bases unmatched. CDR1 is GTSNPN, CDR2 SVGIG, per germline (reference sequence). The CDR3 runs 16 residues. CDR3 protein: CAWVPALGTGAETQYF. In DNA, the CDR3 is TGTGCCTGGGTACCCGCTCTCGGGACAGGGGCAGAGACCCAGTACTTC.

Concerning this clone: The conserved final phenylalanine or tryptophan is absent from the CDR3, which likely points to a read error. The DNA is left out, because the CDR3 cannot be placed on it with certainty; the CDR3 is given as TCRdb lists it. The rearrangement joins TRBV5-4 to TRBJ2-7. Both ends counted, the CDR3 spans 8 residues. CDR1 is SGHNT and CDR2 is YYREEE in the germline V gene (reference sequence). The CDR3 loop is CASSSPVG.

V is TRBV28 and J is TRBJ2-7, with TRBD2 matching over 11 bases. Losses at the gene ends were 3 bases for V and 4 bases for J; bases not matched to a gene: 2. Germline V gene data show CDR1 as MDHEN and CDR2 as SYDVKM. The CDR3 is made up of 14 amino acids. The CDR3 region has the DNA TGTGCCAGCAGTTTGGTAGCGGGAGGGTACGAGCAGTACTTC. Protein: CASSLVAGGYEQYF.

The CDR3 loop is CASSGETYYGYTF. The DNA of the CDR3 is TGTGCCAGCAGCGGGGAGACCTACTATGGCTACACCTTC. V gene TRBV9 combines with J gene TRBJ1-2; D unresolved. CDR1 SGDLS and CDR2 YYNGEE come from the germline V gene. The CDR3 is 13 residues long. Trimming shortened V by 3 bases and J by 3 bases, and 9 bases separated the two germline ends. Full variable domain (outside the CDR3, taken from reference TRBV9 and TRBJ1-2): DSGVTQTPKHLITATGQRVTLRCSPRSGDLSVYWYQQSLDQGLQFLIQYYNGEERAKGNILERFSAQQFPDLHSELNLSSLELGDSALYFCASSGETYYGYTFGSGTRLTVV.

V and J are TRBV23-1 and TRBJ1-5; D gene unclear. TRBV23-1 is an ORF for which the function is uncertain. Trimming removed 1 base from V and 1 base from J, with 14 bases in between. This CDR3 spans 17 amino acids. CDR3 DNA: TGCGCCAGCAGTCAATTGGCCCTCTTAAAGAGCAATCAGCCCCAGCATTTT. It is translated as CASSQLALLKSNQPQHF.

This clone was counted between two and nine times. This chain connects TRBV29-1 to TRBJ2-3; 8 nucleotides agree with TRBD2. This CDR3 is built from 13 residues. Trimming took 6 bases from V and 0 from J; bases not matched to a gene: 2. Germline V lookup: CDR1 SQVTM, CDR2 ANQGSEA. The CDR3 sequence: CSVREASTDTQYF. In nucleotides, the CDR3 is TGCAGCGTGCGGGAGGCGAGCACAGATACGCAGTATTTT.

V gene TRBV2 combines with J gene TRBJ1-5; the match to TRBD1 covers 8 bases. Germline-derived CDR1 and CDR2 are SNHLY and FYNNEI. This CDR3 comprises 15 residues. The trim removed 5 bases at V and 2 bases at J, leaving 5 bases unmatched. This CDR3 reads CASSPQGAGNQPQHF. The DNA of the CDR3 is TGTGCCAGCAGTCCTCAGGGGGCTGGCAATCAGCCCCAGCATTTT.

The J gene is TRBJ2-5, the V gene TRBV30; the D is unclear. V was shortened by 2 bases and J by 1 base, with 5 bases between the two germline ends. The CDR3 covers 12 residues. CDR1 and CDR2 from the germline V gene are GTSNPN and SVGIG (reference sequence). The CDR3 sequence is CAWSSRQETQYF. Here the CDR3 DNA reads TGTGCCTGGAGTTCCCGCCAAGAGACCCAGTACTTC.

The chain carries TRBV30 and TRBJ1-2; the D is unclear. Trimming took 1 base from V and 6 from J, leaving 9 bases between them. The CDR3 extends over 12 amino acids. In germline, CDR1 is GTSNPN, CDR2 SVGIG (reference sequence). Here the CDR3 reads CAWSGYPNGYTF. CDR3 bases: TGTGCCTGGAGTGGGTACCCCAATGGCTACACCTTC.

This sequence joins TRBV2 and TRBJ2-1; D is uncertain. V was clipped by 5 bases and J by 8 bases, with 7 bases between them. CDR1 is SNHLY and CDR2 is FYNNEI in the germline V gene. This CDR3 has 11 amino acids. The CDR3 DNA sequence: TGTGCCAGCAGTTTCACCTATGAGCAGTTCTTC. As protein: CASSFTYEQFF.

The chain couples TRBV4-3 to TRBJ2-6; D remains ambiguous. This CDR3 region has 15 residues. V was cut by 1 base and J by 2 bases, with 6 bases left in between. Germline CDR1 LGHNA, CDR2 YSLEER. CDR3 loop: CASSQVIAGANVLTF. The CDR3 DNA sequence: TGCGCCAGCAGCCAAGTTATCGCTGGGGCCAACGTCCTGACTTTC.

The J gene is TRBJ2-3, the V gene TRBV30, with 8 bases lining up with TRBD2. The CDR3 runs to 13 residues. Losses at the gene ends were 4 bases for V and 4 bases for J; bases not matched to a gene: 4. Per germline, CDR1 GTSNPN and CDR2 SVGIG (reference sequence). In nucleotides, the CDR3 is TGTGCCTGGAACACGGGAGGGTCAGATACGCAGTATTTT. It encodes CAWNTGGSDTQYF.

The chain uses TRBV29-1 and TRBJ2-1; the match to TRBD2 covers 10 bases. V dropped 3 bases and J dropped 0; count of bases not matched to a gene: 8. Per germline, CDR1 SQVTM and CDR2 ANQGSEA. This CDR3 is 17 amino acids long. This CDR3 is CSVELAGVFFSYNEQFF. The DNA for the CDR3 is TGCAGCGTTGAGCTAGCGGGAGTATTTTTCTCCTACAATGAGCAGTTCTTC.